Following are 3 T cell receptor beta chains from one sample sequenced in a study of CD8 T cells in Susac syndrome. A quantity of about 0.5 to 1 ug RNA underwent reverse transcription using random hexamers. A single record per CDR3 protein comes from TCRdb applying MiXCR to the immunoSEQ multiplex PCR reads. The sample carries about 80,000 distinct CDR3 sequences, roughly 94% recorded once. Sequences were obtained from CD8+ T cells from PBMCs. The source of these receptors is a human donor in good health.

The rearrangement uses TRBV20-1 and TRBJ1-2; no reliable D call. Germline values: CDR1 DFQATT, CDR2 SNEGSKA (reference sequence). The CDR3 totals 15 residues. V was cut by 6 bases and J by 2 bases, with 19 bases left in between. The CDR3, as DNA: TGCAGTGCCCGCGTCCCACAGCACCGAAACTATGGCTACACCTTC. This sequence encodes CSARVPQHRNYGYTF.

In regard to this clonotype: Mismatch with germline at one junction end may stem from a read error. This chain joins TRBV7-2 and TRBJ2-1; D remains ambiguous. Per the germline V gene, CDR1 is SGHTA and CDR2 is FQGNSA. This CDR3 is built from 15 residues. This chain's CDR3 is CASSLVELRYTEQFF. The CDR3 DNA is TGTGCCAGCAGCTTAGTGGAACTGCGGTACACTGAGCAGTTCTTC.

The chain has TRBV19 and TRBJ1-5; D gene uncertain. This CDR3 has 14 residues. Germline values: CDR1 LNHDA, CDR2 SQIVND (reference sequence). V lost 3 bases and J 2 bases, leaving 8 bases between the germline ends. Written as DNA, the CDR3 is TGTGCCAGTAGTATGGCAGGCGGCAATCAGCCCCAGCATTTT. It is translated as CASSMAGGNQPQHF.